The clone carrying this T cell receptor delta chain was counted only a few times. TCRdb pairs this DNA with a much larger clone's protein that differs at residue 16, likely a read error; the protein shown was translated from the DNA. Per the germline V gene, CDR1 is GEAIGNYY and CDR2 is EKD. The CDR3 is made up of 19 amino acids. The data originate from a study of gamma-delta chains in newborns, infants, children. Study context: Polyclonal expansion of innate γδ T cells after birth follows microbial exposure.

TCRdb reapplied CATT to the reads. The sample consists of roughly 4,200 delta-chain clones, 14% to 15% of them appearing once. This clonotype was obtained from a child who was a newborn, infant or young child, either healthy, febrile or measles-vaccinated (not recorded which). The sequenced material came from blood. The rearrangement joins TRDV2 to TRDJ1; 12 positions match TRDD3. CDR3 nucleotide sequence: TGTGCCTGTGACACCCTGACTGGGGGATACTTCCCCTACACCGATGAACTCATCTTT. This encodes CACDTLTGGYFPYTDELIF.